This TCR beta chain was captured by sequencing in a study of blood T cell repertoires in COVID-19. Whole-study context: Whether acute or convalescent, the COVID-19 samples came from the United States, Italy and Spain. Sources were T cells, B-cell-depleted T cells, or PBMCs; the material itself was cDNA or gDNA.

CDR3 length equals 13 residues. Trimming cost V 4 bases and J 4 bases, with 10 bases left between them. Germline lookup yields CDR1 SGHDN and CDR2 FVKESK. How the authors handled the data: Scientists estimated how many nucleated cells there were by amplifying reference gene primers. Profiled with immunoSEQ multiplex PCR; TCRdb holds only in-frame clones, not every one. V and J calls and clone size are copied from that table; D and trimming were computed from the DNA. Seen here are fewer than 200,000 clones, approximately 84% observed once, and the top ten hold over 20%. The sample consisted of peripheral blood. The source is a woman older than 75 with acute or convalescent COVID-19. V usage is TRBV14 and J usage is TRBJ1-1; D unclear. This CDR3 reads CASSPDRGTEAFF. In nucleotides, the CDR3 is TGTGCCAGCAGCCCGGACCGGGGCACTGAAGCTTTCTTT.